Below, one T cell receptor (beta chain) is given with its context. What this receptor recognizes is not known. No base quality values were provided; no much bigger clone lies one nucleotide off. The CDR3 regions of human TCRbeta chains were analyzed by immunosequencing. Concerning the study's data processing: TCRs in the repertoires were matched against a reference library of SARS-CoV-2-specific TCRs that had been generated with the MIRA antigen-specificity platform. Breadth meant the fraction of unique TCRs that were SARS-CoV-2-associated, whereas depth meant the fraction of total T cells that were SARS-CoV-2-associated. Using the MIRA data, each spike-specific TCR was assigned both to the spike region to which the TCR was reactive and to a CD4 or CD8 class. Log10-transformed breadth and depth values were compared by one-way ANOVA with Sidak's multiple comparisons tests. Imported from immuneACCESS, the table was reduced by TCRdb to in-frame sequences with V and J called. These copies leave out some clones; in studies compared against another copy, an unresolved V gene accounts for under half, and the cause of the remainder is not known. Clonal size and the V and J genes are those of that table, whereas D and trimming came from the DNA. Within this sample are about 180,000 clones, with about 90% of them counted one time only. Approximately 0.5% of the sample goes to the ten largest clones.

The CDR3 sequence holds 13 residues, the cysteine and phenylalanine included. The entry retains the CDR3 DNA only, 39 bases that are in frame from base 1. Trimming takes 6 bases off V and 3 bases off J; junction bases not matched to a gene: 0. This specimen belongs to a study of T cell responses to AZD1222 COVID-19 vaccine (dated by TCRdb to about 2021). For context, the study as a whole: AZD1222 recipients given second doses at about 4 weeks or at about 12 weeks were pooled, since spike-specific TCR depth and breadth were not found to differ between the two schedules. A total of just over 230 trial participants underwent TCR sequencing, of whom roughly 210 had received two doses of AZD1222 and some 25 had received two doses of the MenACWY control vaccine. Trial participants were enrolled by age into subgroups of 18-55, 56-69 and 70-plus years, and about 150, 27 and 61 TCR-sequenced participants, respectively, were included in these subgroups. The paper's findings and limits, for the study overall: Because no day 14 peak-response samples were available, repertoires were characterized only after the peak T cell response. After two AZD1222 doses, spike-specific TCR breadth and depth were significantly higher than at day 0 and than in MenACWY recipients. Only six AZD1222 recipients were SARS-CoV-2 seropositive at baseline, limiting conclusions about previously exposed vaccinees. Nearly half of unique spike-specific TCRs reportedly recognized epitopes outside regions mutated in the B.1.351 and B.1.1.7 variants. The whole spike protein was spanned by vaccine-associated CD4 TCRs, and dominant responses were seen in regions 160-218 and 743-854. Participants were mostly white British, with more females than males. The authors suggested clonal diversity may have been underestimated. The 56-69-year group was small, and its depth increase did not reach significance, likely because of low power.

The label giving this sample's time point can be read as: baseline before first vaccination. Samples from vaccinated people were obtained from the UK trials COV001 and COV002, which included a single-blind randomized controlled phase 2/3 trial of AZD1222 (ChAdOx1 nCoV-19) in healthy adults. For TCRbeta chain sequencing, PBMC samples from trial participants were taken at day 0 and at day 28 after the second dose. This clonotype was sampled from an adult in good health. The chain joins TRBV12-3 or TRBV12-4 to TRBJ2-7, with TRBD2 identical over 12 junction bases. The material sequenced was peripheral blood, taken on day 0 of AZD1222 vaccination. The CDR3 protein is CASRTSGSYEQYF. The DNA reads TGTGCCAGCAGGACTAGCGGGAGCTACGAGCAGTACTTC.